The 18 T cell receptor beta chains below all came from one sample that was sequenced in a study of T cells in Graves' hyperthyroidism and ophthalmopathy. Amplification of TCR beta CDR3 regions was performed using RNA transcripts as template. In the first-round RT-PCR of the TCR CDR3, the HTBI primer set was used. TCRdb ran MiXCR on the multiplex PCR reads and lists one entry per CDR3 protein. The sample records some 200,000 distinct CDR3 sequences, under 20% being singletons. The sequencing input was blood. The receptors were sampled from a man in his fifties or sixties with Graves' hyperthyroidism.

The table lists this clonotype with many counts. V is TRBV12-3 or TRBV12-4 and J is TRBJ1-2, with unresolved D. V was pared by 6 bases and J by 4 bases, with 12 bases between. This CDR3 is 13 amino acids long. The CDR3 loop reads CASSLDDGYGYTF. For the CDR3, the DNA is TGTGCCAGCAGCCTCGACGACGGCTATGGCTACACCTTC.

At least ten counts were recorded for this clonotype. The chain recombines TRBV7-9 with TRBJ2-5; 9 nucleotides line up with TRBD1. CDR1 and CDR2 (germline): SEHNR, FQNEAQ (reference sequence). Unmatched junction bases numbered 13, after V lost 4 bases and J lost 7 bases. This CDR3 spans 16 amino acids. The CDR3 nucleotides read TGTGCCAGCAGCTCCTCCCGGGGGGACAGGGTACGGACCCAGTACTTC. Residues: CASSSSRGDRVRTQYF.

This clonotype showed up just a few times. The chain carries TRBV2 and TRBJ1-4, with 11 bases fitting TRBD1. Germline V gene lookup returns CDR1 SNHLY and CDR2 FYNNEI. J lost 5 bases, V lost 4 bases, and 9 bases had no gene match. The CDR3 has 17 amino acids. The CDR3 DNA follows: TGTGCCAGCAGTGCGACTCTAGGACAGGGGGCCAATGAAAAACTGTTTTTT. Its protein is CASSATLGQGANEKLFF.

V gene TRBV11-3 combines with J gene TRBJ1-1, with D uncertain. The CDR3 sequence is 15 residues long. CDR1 SGHNT and CDR2 YENEEA come from the germline V gene. V gave up 1 base and J gave up 5 bases, with 14 bases separating them. CDR3 sequence (DNA): TGTGCCAGCAGCTTAGGCAGTGTCGAGGGAACTGAAGCTTTCTTT. Translation gives CASSLGSVEGTEAFF.

This clonotype has a count of ten or more. This chain joins TRBV9 and TRBJ2-7; D gene ambiguous. Deletions cut 4 bases from V and 5 bases from J, with 16 bases between. The CDR3 extends over 14 amino acids. Looked up from germline, CDR1 is SGDLS and CDR2 is YYNGEE. The CDR3 reads CASSPFMFGNEQYF. CDR3 DNA sequence: TGTGCCAGCAGCCCTTTTATGTTCGGAAACGAGCAGTACTTC.

With respect to this clonotype: A read error may be the cause here, since a much bigger clone is one base away. The rearrangement links TRBV6-2 or TRBV6-3 to TRBJ2-1; D is possibly TRBD2 (5 bases). Germline V gene data show CDR1 as MNHEY and CDR2 as SVGEGT. This CDR3 comprises 16 residues. CDR3 nucleotide sequence: TGTACCAGCAGTCCCGGGATAGCGCGCTCCTACAATGAGCAGTTCTTC. Protein sequence: CTSSPGIARSYNEQFF.

This clonotype appeared a few times. V usage is TRBV7-2 and J usage is TRBJ2-1; the match to TRBD2 covers 10 bases. CDR1 SGHTA and CDR2 FQGNSA come from the germline V gene. This CDR3 spans 16 amino acids. Trimming removed 4 bases from V and 4 bases from J; junction bases left unmatched: 7. CDR3: CASSYWTSGAYNEQFF. The CDR3, as DNA: TGTGCCAGCAGCTATTGGACTAGCGGAGCTTACAATGAGCAGTTCTTC.

This clonotype was counted many times. The chain links TRBV7-9 to TRBJ2-1, with 8 bases lining up with TRBD2. The V gene end was trimmed by 5 bases and the J gene end by 2 bases; junction bases not matched to a gene: 8. This CDR3 is 16 amino acids long. Looked up from germline, CDR1 is SEHNR and CDR2 is FQNEAQ (reference sequence). The CDR3 sequence: CASSLSLSGAYNEQFF. For the CDR3, the DNA is TGTGCCAGCAGCCTTAGCCTTAGCGGGGCCTACAATGAGCAGTTCTTC. The variable domain in full, with the rest retrieved from reference TRBV7-9 and TRBJ2-1, is DTGVSQNPRHKITKRGQNVTFRCDPISEHNRLYWYRQTLGQGPEFLTYFQNEAQLEKSRLLSDRFSAERPKGSFSTLEIQRTEQGDSAMYLCASSLSLSGAYNEQFFGPGTRLTVL.

This clonotype was counted only a few times. V and J are TRBV3-1 and TRBJ2-3; the match to TRBD2 covers 8 bases. J lost 7 bases, V lost 1 base, and 7 bases had no gene match. CDR1 and CDR2 from the germline V gene are LGHDT and YNNKEL (reference sequence). This CDR3 has 15 residues. In nucleotides, the CDR3 is TGTGCCAGCAGCCAAGTAGGGCGGGAGGTTCATACGCAGTATTTT. Translation gives CASSQVGREVHTQYF.

This clonotype came up many times. The chain links TRBV7-2 to TRBJ2-1, with a tentative D call TRBD2 (6 bases). Per germline, CDR1 SGHTA and CDR2 FQGNSA. Trimming left V 4 bases short and J 2 bases short, with 12 bases between. The CDR3 is 15 amino acids. The CDR3 here is CASSSQAGTYNEQFF. The CDR3 DNA is TGTGCCAGCAGCTCTCAAGCGGGTACCTACAATGAGCAGTTCTTC.

CDR3 sequence: CASSQVGTQYF. The CDR3 DNA reads TGTGCCAGCAGCCAAGTTGGTACGCAGTATTTT. The V and J genes are TRBV3-1 and TRBJ2-3; D uncertain. Germline assignment: CDR1 LGHDT and CDR2 YNNKEL (reference sequence). V gave up 1 base and J gave up 8 bases, with 4 bases separating them. The CDR3 loop spans 11 amino acids.

The V call is TRBV7-2, the J call TRBJ2-3, with TRBD2 identical over 8 bases. From germline, CDR1 is SGHTA and CDR2 FQGNSA. V trimming: 5 bases; J trimming: 6 bases; junction bases outside the gene matches: 10. There are 15 residues in the CDR3. The CDR3 DNA follows: TGTGCCAGCAGCCAAGGGCCCCGGGGGGGGGATACGCAGTATTTT. Amino acid sequence: CASSQGPRGGDTQYF.

Ten or more counts support this clonotype. Here the CDR3 reads CASSPDSDGLFLVQYF. Here the CDR3 DNA reads TGTGCCAGCAGTCCCGACAGCGACGGACTCTTTTTAGTGCAGTACTTC. The J gene is TRBJ2-7, the V gene TRBV28; D might be TRBD1 or TRBD2, each matching 5 bases. Looked up from germline, CDR1 is MDHEN and CDR2 is SYDVKM. V dropped 5 bases and J dropped 9 bases, with 26 bases sitting between them. The CDR3 totals 16 residues.

The rearrangement joins TRBV5-6 to TRBJ2-1, with D perhaps matching TRBD1 (5 bases). The V gene's germline CDR1 is SGHDT and CDR2 YYEEEE. The V and J ends lost 3 bases and 6 bases respectively, with 10 bases between them. This CDR3 region has 13 residues. The CDR3 DNA follows: TGTGCCAGCAGCTCATATCAGGGCAATGAGCAGTTCTTC. Encoded protein: CASSSYQGNEQFF. The entire variable domain, with the rest obtained from reference TRBV5-6 and TRBJ2-1, is as follows: DAGVTQSPTHLIKTRGQQVTLRCSPKSGHDTVSWYQQALGQGPQFIFQYYEEEERQRGNFPDRFSGHQFPNYSSELNVNALLLGDSALYLCASSSYQGNEQFFGPGTRLTVL.

Many counts were recorded for this clonotype. The chain employs TRBV14 and TRBJ1-1, with TRBD1 as a possible D gene (5 bases). CDR3 length: 16 amino acids. Germline assignment: CDR1 SGHDN and CDR2 FVKESK. The ends were cut back, 4 bases at V and 1 base at J, with 16 bases in the middle. The CDR3 protein is CASSPRGMQRNTEAFF. In nucleotides, the CDR3 is TGTGCCAGCAGCCCCCGGGGGATGCAGAGGAACACTGAAGCTTTCTTT.

This clonotype occurred many times. This chain connects TRBV11-3 to TRBJ1-4, with 8 bases identical to TRBD1. The V and J ends lost 5 bases and 3 bases, in that order; junction bases with no gene match: 5. The CDR3 covers 15 residues. Germline-derived CDR1 and CDR2 are SGHNT and YENEEA. This chain's CDR3 is CASSRGTGPNEKLFF. CDR3 nucleotides: TGTGCCAGCAGCCGCGGGACAGGCCCTAATGAAAAACTGTTTTTT.

The table lists this clonotype with many counts. V and J are TRBV18 and TRBJ2-2, with D unclear. V dropped 0 bases and J dropped 5 bases, with 7 bases sitting between them. The CDR3 extends over 14 amino acids. CDR1 is KGHSH and CDR2 is LQKENI in the germline V gene. The CDR3 DNA reads as TGTGCCAGCTCACCACCCTCCAGGACCGGGGAGCTGTTTTTT. This encodes CASSPPSRTGELFF.

The V and J genes are TRBV28 and TRBJ2-7; no clear D gene. The CDR3 runs 13 residues. V lost 2 bases, J lost 6 bases, and 11 bases lay in between. The germline V gene has CDR1 MDHEN and CDR2 SYDVKM. CDR3 residues: CASSLPIVIEQYF. For the CDR3, the DNA is TGTGCCAGCAGTTTACCAATCGTAATCGAGCAGTACTTC. Looking up the rest from reference TRBV28 and TRBJ2-7 gives the full variable domain: DVKVTQSSRYLVKRTGEKVFLECVQDMDHENMFWYRQDPGLGLRLIYFSYDVKMKEKGDIPEGYSVSREKKERFSLILESASTNQTSMYLCASSLPIVIEQYFGPGTRLTVT.